This TCR beta chain was identified during a study of T cell responses to AZD1222 COVID-19 vaccine. Across the study: Second-dose recipients at about 4 or about 12 weeks were treated as one pooled group. General study findings and limits: Of spike-specific TCRs, nearly half reportedly target regions left unmutated in variants. All repertoire sampling was performed exclusively after the peak T cell response. Clonal diversity was possibly underestimated, and the donors were mostly white British, with more females.

The CDR3 is 16 amino acids. Germline V gene lookup returns CDR1 SGDLS and CDR2 YYNGEE. V was trimmed by 0 bases and J by 2 bases, leaving 13 bases between them. As to this clone: What it binds is unknown.

Only in-frame clones appear in the TCRdb table, and some are missing; sequencing was by immunoSEQ multiplex PCR. The data show about 140,000 clones, roughly nine tenths seen once. The rearrangement joins TRBV9 to TRBJ2-3, with D perhaps being TRBD1 or TRBD2 (5 bases each). This clonotype was obtained from an adult in good health. The specimen was peripheral blood, collected on day 0 of AZD1222 vaccination. The CDR3 DNA reads as TGTGCCAGCAGCGTAGGGGACCGTCCATCCACAGATACGCAGTATTTT. This translates into CASSVGDRPSTDTQYF.